This T cell receptor beta chain was recovered during a study of control samples from healthy donors and cancer patients. Here immunoSEQ multiplex PCR was the method, and the copy in TCRdb shows in-frame clones only, minus some. Of around 140,000 clones listed, approximately 92% are singletons. This CDR3 has 19 amino acids. V usage is TRBV7-5 and J usage is TRBJ2-3; the table calls TRBD1, which could not be checked here. TRBV7-5 is assigned pseudogene status. The receptor was isolated from a man aged 18 to 29 in good health. Material: blood. The CDR3 loop reads CARSLSSGARGISTDTQYF. The CDR3 nucleotides are TGTGCCAGAAGCTTATCCTCCGGGGCCAGGGGCATAAGCACAGATACGCAGTATTTT.